A single sample is the source of the 21 T cell receptor beta chains below, sequenced in a study of cytomegalovirus exposure and HLA in healthy donors. A multiplex PCR was run with 60 Vbeta primers and 13 Jbeta primers. Sequenced by immunoSEQ multiplex PCR; TCRdb stores in-frame clones only, minus some. The sample gives fewer than 150,000 clones, 74% of which show up once; approximately 5% is in the top ten. Sequenced input: PBMCs. These receptors originate from a woman in her forties or fifties in good health and CMV-seropositive.

V gene TRBV19 combines with J gene TRBJ1-5; D possibly corresponds to TRBD1 (5 bases). The CDR3 spans 12 residues. Germline V gene sequence: CDR1 LNHDA, CDR2 SQIVND (reference sequence). V was pared by 6 bases and J by 8 bases, with 11 bases between. Here the CDR3 reads CASSRALEPQHF. CDR3 sequence (DNA): TGTGCCAGTAGCAGGGCGTTGGAGCCCCAGCATTTT.

The chain carries TRBV7-2 and TRBJ2-6; the match to TRBD1 covers 9 bases. This CDR3 has 19 residues. Trimming removed 5 bases from V and 0 bases from J; junction bases left unmatched: 11. Germline V gene lookup returns CDR1 SGHTA and CDR2 FQGNSA. In DNA form, the CDR3 reads TGTGCCAGCAGCCCCACGGCGGACAGGGGAAGCTCTGGGGCCAACGTCCTGACTTTC. It yields the protein CASSPTADRGSSGANVLTF.

This clone was detected a few times. The genes are TRBV2 and TRBJ1-4, with D unresolved. The CDR3 extends over 13 amino acids. CDR1 and CDR2 from the germline V gene are SNHLY and FYNNEI. Between the trimmed V and J ends, which lost 1 base and 7 bases, there was a span of 7 bases. The CDR3 sequence: CASSEGVFEKLFF. The CDR3 DNA is TGTGCCAGCAGTGAAGGAGTTTTTGAAAAACTGTTTTTT.

V and J are TRBV5-4 and TRBJ2-1, with D possibly being TRBD1 (6 bases). The CDR3 contains 15 residues. The V end lost 4 bases, the J end lost 7 bases, and 18 bases lay between the germline ends. CDR1 is SGHNT and CDR2 is YYREEE in the germline V gene (reference sequence). The CDR3 reads CASSPTRQEINEQFF. DNA for the CDR3: TGTGCCAGCAGCCCTACGAGACAGGAGATTAATGAGCAGTTCTTC.

The chain joins TRBV5-1 to TRBJ1-1; tentatively, D is TRBD1 (5 bases). The CDR3 spans 13 residues. Looked up from germline, CDR1 is SGHRS and CDR2 is YFSETQ. V was shortened by 0 bases and J by 8 bases, with 11 bases between the two germline ends. CDR3 DNA sequence: TGCGCCAGCAGCTTGGTTACGCAGGGAGAAGCTTTCTTT. It translates to CASSLVTQGEAFF.

This chain joins TRBV9 and TRBJ2-5; 7 bases fit TRBD1. Germline V lookup: CDR1 SGDLS, CDR2 YYNGEE. Unmatched junction bases numbered 7, after V lost 4 bases and J lost 7 bases. The length of the CDR3 is 13 residues. The CDR3 DNA reads TGTGCCAGCAGCCTCGGGACAGTGGGGACCCAGTACTTC. As protein: CASSLGTVGTQYF.

The CDR3 loop is CASSLGTTGVGETQYF. The CDR3, as DNA: TGCGCCAGCAGCTTGGGGACAACAGGGGTGGGGGAGACCCAGTACTTC. The chain employs TRBV5-1 and TRBJ2-5, with TRBD1 identical over 7 bases. This CDR3 is built from 16 residues. J was trimmed by 5 bases and V by 0 bases; bases with no gene match: 10. Germline V lookup: CDR1 SGHRS, CDR2 YFSETQ.

This clone came up a few times. This chain links TRBV7-9 with TRBJ2-2, with 9 positions matching TRBD2. The CDR3 loop spans 16 amino acids. Germline CDR1 SEHNR, CDR2 FQNEAQ (reference sequence). Unmatched junction bases numbered 9, after V lost 6 bases and J lost 4 bases. This CDR3 is CASRLKAGGPTGELFF. The CDR3 DNA sequence: TGTGCCAGCAGACTAAAAGCGGGGGGCCCCACCGGGGAGCTGTTTTTT. Together with reference TRBV7-9 and TRBJ2-2, the CDR3 gives the full variable domain: DTGVSQNPRHKITKRGQNVTFRCDPISEHNRLYWYRQTLGQGPEFLTYFQNEAQLEKSRLLSDRFSAERPKGSFSTLEIQRTEQGDSAMYLCASRLKAGGPTGELFFGEGSRLTVL.

This clone was counted only a few times. The V and J genes are TRBV5-6 and TRBJ2-3, with 14 positions matching TRBD2. The trim removed 4 bases at V and 4 bases at J, leaving 2 bases unmatched. Germline loops: CDR1 SGHDT, CDR2 YYEEEE. This CDR3 is 15 amino acids long. Here the CDR3 DNA reads TGTGCCAGCAGCACGGGACTAGCGGGGGCAGATACGCAGTATTTT. Its translation: CASSTGLAGADTQYF.

This chain links TRBV7-6 with TRBJ1-2; 7 bases are shared with TRBD1. CDR3 size: 13 residues. Germline V lookup: CDR1 SGHVS, CDR2 FNYEAQ. V trimming: 5 bases; J trimming: 2 bases; junction bases outside the gene matches: 2. The CDR3 region is CASSQQGNYGYTF. In nucleotides, the CDR3 is TGTGCCAGCAGCCAACAGGGGAACTATGGCTACACCTTC.

The chain carries TRBV5-1 and TRBJ1-3, with D unresolved. Germline V CDR1 and CDR2: SGHRS, YFSETQ. CDR3 length: 14 amino acids. Trimming pared 0 bases from V and 0 bases from J, leaving 4 bases between. The CDR3 loop is CASSLVSSGNTIYF. The CDR3 nucleotides are TGCGCCAGCAGCTTGGTGAGCTCTGGAAACACCATATATTTT.

The chain uses TRBV7-2 and TRBJ2-3; TRBD1 agrees at 7 bases. This CDR3 contains 14 residues. Unmatched junction bases numbered 4, after V lost 2 bases and J lost 5 bases. Germline-derived CDR1 and CDR2 are SGHTA and FQGNSA. The CDR3 DNA reads TGTGCCAGCAGCTTAAGGGGGCCGCAAGATACGCAGTATTTT. It is translated as CASSLRGPQDTQYF.

This chain uses TRBV5-1 with TRBJ1-2; possibly TRBD1 for D (6 bases). The germline V gene has CDR1 SGHRS and CDR2 YFSETQ. CDR3 length: 15 amino acids. The V and J ends lost 0 bases and 6 bases respectively, with 15 bases between them. CDR3 sequence: CASSLAHWGQNGYTF. The CDR3 DNA sequence: TGCGCCAGCAGCTTGGCTCACTGGGGGCAAAATGGCTACACCTTC.

The chain has TRBV6-1 and TRBJ2-5; possible D gene TRBD2, 5 bases. Germline lookup yields CDR1 MNHNS and CDR2 SASEGT. With 7 bases removed from V and 4 bases from J, the gap between germline ends came to 13 bases. CDR3 size: 13 residues. CDR3 in DNA: TGTGCCAGCACCGACCCGGGGATAGAGACCCAGTACTTC. It encodes CASTDPGIETQYF.

This clone was observed a handful of times. The V and J genes are TRBV5-4 and TRBJ2-5, with D tentatively TRBD2 (6 bases). The CDR3 is 15 amino acids. Looked up from germline, CDR1 is SGHNT and CDR2 is YYREEE (reference sequence). V was cut by 2 bases and J by 5 bases, with 16 bases left in between. CDR3 protein: CASSFRTGRRETQYF. The CDR3 DNA is TGTGCCAGCAGCTTTCGGACGGGGAGGCGGGAGACCCAGTACTTC.

The chain has TRBV29-1 and TRBJ2-1; TRBD1 matches at 9 bases. V lost 7 bases, J lost 4 bases, and 8 bases stayed unmatched. Germline V CDR1 and CDR2: SQVTM, ANQGSEA. CDR3 length: 14 residues. The CDR3 DNA follows: TGCAGCGCCACGGGACAGGGATCGTACAATGAGCAGTTCTTC. It is translated as CSATGQGSYNEQFF.

This chain uses TRBV11-3 with TRBJ1-1, with D unresolved. The V and J ends lost 0 bases and 5 bases respectively, with 7 bases between them. The CDR3 covers 13 residues. Germline assignment: CDR1 SGHNT and CDR2 YENEEA. This CDR3 is CASSLDGGTEAFF. The DNA for the CDR3 is TGTGCCAGCAGCTTAGATGGAGGGACTGAAGCTTTCTTT.

The rearrangement joins TRBV5-6 to TRBJ1-5, with a tentative D call TRBD1 (5 bases). The CDR3 length is 14 residues. With 1 base removed from V and 5 bases from J, the gap between germline ends came to 10 bases. Germline CDR1 SGHDT, CDR2 YYEEEE. The DNA of the CDR3 is TGTGCCAGCAGCTTGTCCAGGGTGGATCAGCCCCAGCATTTT. Protein product: CASSLSRVDQPQHF.

The chain has TRBV2 and TRBJ2-2; 7 positions agree with TRBD1. V was clipped by 6 bases and J by 4 bases; unmatched bases: 11. CDR3 length: 16 residues. CDR1 is SNHLY, CDR2 FYNNEI, per germline. The CDR3 reads CASRGKTGSSTGELFF. CDR3 DNA sequence: TGTGCCAGCAGGGGAAAGACAGGGTCGAGCACCGGGGAGCTGTTTTTT. Complete variable domain (other parts from reference TRBV2 and TRBJ2-2): EPEVTQTPSHQVTQMGQEVILRCVPISNHLYFYWYRQILGQKVEFLVSFYNNEISEKSEIFDDQFSVERPDGSNFTLKIRSTKLEDSAMYFCASRGKTGSSTGELFFGEGSRLTVL.

The chain combines TRBV5-4 with TRBJ2-3; 11 bases line up with TRBD2. From germline, CDR1 is SGHNT and CDR2 YYREEE (reference sequence). V trimming: 0 bases; J trimming: 3 bases; junction bases outside the gene matches: 12. This CDR3 is built from 19 residues. The CDR3 is CASSLGLAGGSTITDTQYF. In DNA, the CDR3 is TGTGCCAGCAGCTTGGGGCTAGCGGGGGGCTCTACGATTACAGATACGCAGTATTTT.

This clone was recorded once. The junction departs from the called germline gene at one end, perhaps through a read error. This chain uses TRBV6-1 with TRBJ2-7, with 7 positions matching TRBD1. Germline loops: CDR1 MNHNS, CDR2 SASEGT. The CDR3 is made up of 16 amino acids. CDR3 sequence (DNA): TGTGCCAGCAGTGAAGCCCCGGGACAGCTTTCCTGCGAGCAGTACTTC. This gives the protein CASSEAPGQLSCEQYF.